The 28 T cell receptor beta chains listed next were all sequenced from one sample in a study of shared clonotypes between healthy human individuals. Produced via immunoSEQ multiplex PCR; TCRdb's table is partial and in-frame only. The sample lists a few million clones; 85% to 95% were seen once. The specimen sequenced was naive CD4+ T cells sorted from blood. Indicated subset: CD45RA+ positively selected. The receptors shown here come from a man between 18 and 29 years old in good health.

The CDR3 bases are TGTGCCAGCAGTTTAGTCGGCCAGACTGAAGCTTTCTTT. This encodes CASSLVGQTEAFF. The genes are TRBV27 and TRBJ1-1, with D unresolved. The V end lost 2 bases, the J end lost 5 bases, and 9 bases lay between the germline ends. CDR3 length: 13 amino acids. The germline V gene encodes CDR1 MNHEY and CDR2 SMNVEV (reference sequence).

The chain uses TRBV30 and TRBJ2-2; tentative D call: TRBD1 (6 bases). Looked up from germline, CDR1 is GTSNPN and CDR2 is SVGIG (reference sequence). The length of the CDR3 is 13 residues. The V end lost 8 bases, the J end lost 0 bases, and 10 bases lay between the germline ends. The CDR3 sequence is CAGTPANTGELFF. The DNA of the CDR3 is TGTGCCGGGACACCGGCGAACACCGGGGAGCTGTTTTTT. The variable domain in full, completed from reference TRBV30 and TRBJ2-2, reads SQTIHQWPATLVQPVGSPLSLECTVEGTSNPNLYWYRQAAGRGLQLLFYSVGIGQISSEVPQNLSASRPQDRQFILSSKKLLLSDSGFYLCAGTPANTGELFFGEGSRLTVL.

The chain employs TRBV11-3 and TRBJ2-2, with 8 bases aligning to TRBD2. Germline V gene data show CDR1 as SGHNT and CDR2 as YENEEA. V was pared by 0 bases and J by 3 bases, with 6 bases of the junction left unmatched. This CDR3 has 17 amino acids. The CDR3 protein is CASSLEIAGGHTGELFF. In DNA form, the CDR3 reads TGTGCCAGCAGCTTAGAGATCGCGGGAGGTCACACCGGGGAGCTGTTTTTT. Together with reference TRBV11-3 and TRBJ2-2, the CDR3 gives the full variable domain: EAGVVQSPRYKIIEKKQPVAFWCNPISGHNTLYWYLQNLGQGPELLIRYENEEAVDDSQLPKDRFSAERLKGVDSTLKIQPAELGDSAVYLCASSLEIAGGHTGELFFGEGSRLTVL.

The rearrangement joins TRBV5-1 to TRBJ2-6, with 7 bases lining up with TRBD1. This CDR3 contains 16 residues. The V segment lost 1 base and the J segment 0 bases; nucleotides outside the gene matches: 1. Germline assignment: CDR1 SGHRS and CDR2 YFSETQ. CDR3 sequence: CASSLQGDSGANVLTF. CDR3 bases: TGCGCCAGCAGCTTGCAGGGGGACTCTGGGGCCAACGTCCTGACTTTC.

This sequence joins TRBV9 and TRBJ1-1; 7 bases fit TRBD1. Germline CDR1 SGDLS, CDR2 YYNGEE. The CDR3 consists of 15 residues. V shed 4 bases and J 1 base; nucleotides not matched to a gene: 7. CDR3 protein: CASSPEDRKNTEAFF. CDR3 nucleotides: TGTGCCAGCAGCCCCGAGGACAGGAAGAACACTGAAGCTTTCTTT.

This chain links TRBV30 with TRBJ1-2, with D possibly being TRBD1 (6 bases). Looked up from germline, CDR1 is GTSNPN and CDR2 is SVGIG (reference sequence). Trimming removed 4 bases from V and 3 bases from J, with 12 bases in between. The CDR3 runs to 13 residues. The CDR3 protein is CAWIRTGHYGYTF. DNA of the CDR3: TGTGCCTGGATCCGAACAGGGCACTATGGCTACACCTTC. Drawing the rest from reference TRBV30 and TRBJ1-2, the complete variable domain is SQTIHQWPATLVQPVGSPLSLECTVEGTSNPNLYWYRQAAGRGLQLLFYSVGIGQISSEVPQNLSASRPQDRQFILSSKKLLLSDSGFYLCAWIRTGHYGYTFGSGTRLTVV.

The chain is built from TRBV5-1 and TRBJ2-7; 7 bases are shared with TRBD2. Germline-derived CDR1 and CDR2 are SGHRS and YFSETQ. After removal of 9 bases from V and 3 bases from J, the junction contained 6 bases not matched to a gene. The CDR3 runs to 12 residues. The CDR3 DNA reads TGCGCCACCCGGGAGGATAACTACGAGCAGTACTTC. Amino acid sequence: CATREDNYEQYF.

This chain joins TRBV6-1 and TRBJ2-7, with D maybe TRBD2 (6 bases). The CDR3 totals 15 residues. V lost 0 bases and J 2 bases, leaving 11 bases between the germline ends. Germline CDR1 and CDR2: MNHNS and SASEGT. The CDR3 loop is CASSEARPGAYEQYF. The DNA for the CDR3 is TGTGCCAGCAGTGAAGCCCGGCCGGGGGCCTACGAGCAGTACTTC.

The chain has TRBV9 and TRBJ2-7; 10 nucleotides agree with TRBD2. After removal of 0 bases from V and 9 bases from J, the junction contained 6 bases not matched to a gene. Germline loops: CDR1 SGDLS, CDR2 YYNGEE. This CDR3 spans 14 amino acids. The CDR3, as DNA: TGTGCCAGCAGCGTAGGGGCTAGCGGGAGTCGGCAGTACTTC. Protein product: CASSVGASGSRQYF.

The chain links TRBV28 to TRBJ1-4; D not certain. CDR3 size: 13 residues. Germline CDR1 reads MDHEN; CDR2 reads SYDVKM. Trimming took off 8 bases at V and 3 bases at J, with 10 bases between the two ends. CDR3: CASFSGPNEKLFF. The CDR3 coding sequence is TGTGCCAGCTTCAGTGGCCCTAATGAAAAACTGTTTTTT.

The gene calls are TRBV5-1 and TRBJ2-3, with 8 bases that match TRBD2. The CDR3 sequence is 15 residues long. Per the germline V gene, CDR1 is SGHRS and CDR2 is YFSETQ. The junction had 4 bases not matched to a gene; V was cut back by 0 bases and J by 4 bases. CDR3 amino acids: CASSLVAGNADTQYF. The CDR3 coding sequence is TGCGCCAGCAGCTTGGTAGCGGGGAACGCAGATACGCAGTATTTT. Full variable domain (remainder filled in from reference TRBV5-1 and TRBJ2-3): KAGVTQTPRYLIKTRGQQVTLSCSPISGHRSVSWYQQTPGQGLQFLFEYFSETQRNKGNFPGRFSGRQFSNSRSEMNVSTLELGDSALYLCASSLVAGNADTQYFGPGTRLTVL.

The chain joins TRBV2 to TRBJ2-5; perhaps D is TRBD1 or TRBD2 (5 bases each). V shed 3 bases and J shed 5 bases, with 10 bases lying between them. The CDR3 sequence is 13 residues long. The V gene's germline CDR1 is SNHLY and CDR2 FYNNEI. This CDR3 is CASSDQGEETQYF. The CDR3 region has the DNA TGTGCCAGCAGTGACCAGGGAGAGGAGACCCAGTACTTC.

V usage is TRBV11-2 and J usage is TRBJ2-7; the D gene is possibly TRBD2 (5 bases). Germline V gene sequence: CDR1 SGHAT, CDR2 FQNNGV. V was pared by 8 bases and J by 1 base, with 12 bases between. The CDR3 has 13 residues. CDR3 in DNA: TGTGCCAGCGCCAACTCGGGGTCCTACGAGCAGTACTTC. Its protein is CASANSGSYEQYF.

The chain's CDR3 is CASSFPESSSGNTIYF. For the CDR3, the DNA is TGTGCCAGCAGCTTTCCAGAGTCGAGCTCTGGAAACACCATATATTTT. V gene TRBV5-4 combines with J gene TRBJ1-3; D gene uncertain. There are 16 residues in the CDR3. Germline V lookup: CDR1 SGHNT, CDR2 YYREEE (reference sequence). V shed 2 bases and J shed 0 bases, with 12 bases lying between them.

V usage is TRBV5-6 and J usage is TRBJ1-3; D ambiguous. The CDR3 has 13 amino acids. V lost 2 bases and J 0 bases, leaving 3 bases between the germline ends. Germline V gene data show CDR1 as SGHDT and CDR2 as YYEEEE. The CDR3: CASSFFSGNTIYF. CDR3 nucleotide sequence: TGTGCCAGCAGCTTTTTCTCTGGAAACACCATATATTTT.

This chain links TRBV11-3 with TRBJ2-2; perhaps D is TRBD1 or TRBD2 (5 bases each). This CDR3 region has 14 residues. From germline, CDR1 is SGHNT and CDR2 YENEEA. Trimming took off 5 bases at V and 2 bases at J, with 9 bases between the two ends. CDR3 sequence: CASSRGANTGELFF. CDR3 coding DNA: TGTGCCAGCAGCCGAGGGGCCAACACCGGGGAGCTGTTTTTT. The full variable domain, with the rest looked up from reference TRBV11-3 and TRBJ2-2, is EAGVVQSPRYKIIEKKQPVAFWCNPISGHNTLYWYLQNLGQGPELLIRYENEEAVDDSQLPKDRFSAERLKGVDSTLKIQPAELGDSAVYLCASSRGANTGELFFGEGSRLTVL.

Only one count was recorded for this clone. The chain links TRBV6-5 to TRBJ2-7, with D hard to call. Per the germline V gene, CDR1 is MNHEY and CDR2 is SVGAGI. The CDR3 is 13 residues long. V lost 6 bases to trimming and J lost 2 bases, with 11 bases between them. CDR3 residues: CASSPDGAYEQYF. The CDR3 DNA follows: TGTGCCAGCAGCCCGGACGGCGCCTACGAGCAGTACTTC.

As concerns this clone: Distinct nucleotide sequences in the sample also encode this CDR3. This chain connects TRBV7-2 to TRBJ1-2, with D hard to call. The V end lost 5 bases, the J end lost 5 bases, and 15 bases lay between the germline ends. Germline loops: CDR1 SGHTA, CDR2 FQGNSA. There are 14 residues in the CDR3. CDR3 DNA: TGTGCCAGCAGCCCAGGAGGGTTTGGGTATGGCTACACCTTC. Translation: CASSPGGFGYGYTF.

The rearrangement links TRBV9 to TRBJ1-5, with 7 nucleotides matching TRBD1. The CDR3 runs 14 residues. J was trimmed by 3 bases and V by 3 bases; bases with no gene match: 3. The germline CDR1 and CDR2 sequences are SGDLS and YYNGEE. CDR3 region: CASSATGDNQPQHF. CDR3 bases: TGTGCCAGCAGCGCAACAGGGGACAATCAGCCCCAGCATTTT. Complete variable domain (other parts from reference TRBV9 and TRBJ1-5): DSGVTQTPKHLITATGQRVTLRCSPRSGDLSVYWYQQSLDQGLQFLIQYYNGEERAKGNILERFSAQQFPDLHSELNLSSLELGDSALYFCASSATGDNQPQHFGDGTRLSIL.

The chain is built from TRBV28 and TRBJ1-6, with D perhaps TRBD1 (5 bases). The CDR3 contains 14 residues. V was trimmed by 2 bases and J by 10 bases, leaving 12 bases between them. The germline V gene encodes CDR1 MDHEN and CDR2 SYDVKM. In DNA, the CDR3 is TGTGCCAGCAGTTTAGGGGGGGAGTACTCACCCCTCCACTTT. It yields the protein CASSLGGEYSPLHF. Using reference TRBV28 and TRBJ1-6 for the parts outside the CDR3, the full variable domain is DVKVTQSSRYLVKRTGEKVFLECVQDMDHENMFWYRQDPGLGLRLIYFSYDVKMKEKGDIPEGYSVSREKKERFSLILESASTNQTSMYLCASSLGGEYSPLHFGNGTRLTVT.

CDR3 nucleotides: TGTGCCAGCAGCTTTTTCGGAACTGAAGCTTTCTTT. This sequence encodes CASSFFGTEAFF. The rearrangement joins TRBV5-5 to TRBJ1-1; D unclear. Germline CDR1 and CDR2: SGHKS and YYEKEE (reference sequence). V lost 2 bases to trimming and J lost 5 bases, with 7 bases between them. The CDR3 length is 12 residues.

The V call is TRBV10-1, the J call TRBJ2-1, with 9 bases matching TRBD2. Germline CDR1 reads WNHNN; CDR2 reads SYGVQD (reference sequence). The ends lost 6 bases at V and 7 bases at J; junction bases unmatched: 4. The CDR3 runs 13 residues. The CDR3 sequence: CASSISGGNEQFF. CDR3 sequence (DNA): TGCGCCAGCAGCATTAGCGGGGGAAATGAGCAGTTCTTC.

This clone is a singleton in its sample. The CDR3 spells CASSLAPDLSYNEQFF. CDR3 nucleotide sequence: TGTGCCAGCAGCTTAGCACCGGATCTCTCCTACAATGAGCAGTTCTTC. The rearrangement joins TRBV7-2 to TRBJ2-1; D gene ambiguous. Germline loops: CDR1 SGHTA, CDR2 FQGNSA. The CDR3 is 16 residues long. V lost 0 bases, J lost 0 bases, and 9 bases lay in between.

The chain has TRBV5-1 and TRBJ1-1; D gene uncertain. Trimming left V 7 bases short and J 7 bases short, with 26 bases between. Germline V CDR1 and CDR2: SGHRS, YFSETQ. The CDR3 length is 16 residues. The CDR3 nucleotides are TGCGCCAGCCACCCGCAGACGTACGGCACCCTGGGTGAAGCTTTCTTT. Protein sequence: CASHPQTYGTLGEAFF. The full variable domain, in which reference TRBV5-1 and TRBJ1-1 provide the parts outside the CDR3, is KAGVTQTPRYLIKTRGQQVTLSCSPISGHRSVSWYQQTPGQGLQFLFEYFSETQRNKGNFPGRFSGRQFSNSRSEMNVSTLELGDSALYLCASHPQTYGTLGEAFFGQGTRLTVV.

The rearrangement links TRBV28 to TRBJ2-7; possible D gene TRBD2, 6 bases. This CDR3 is built from 15 residues. Germline V gene sequence: CDR1 MDHEN, CDR2 SYDVKM. Trimming removed 7 bases from V and 6 bases from J, with 22 bases in between. The CDR3 is CASTPGRLGGSEQYF. The CDR3 DNA reads TGTGCCAGCACCCCCGGCCGCTTGGGGGGTTCCGAGCAGTACTTC.

As regards this clone: The same CDR3 arises from other DNA sequences in this sample as well. The chain uses TRBV5-1 and TRBJ2-1, with TRBD2 as a possible D gene (6 bases). The CDR3 consists of 16 residues. Germline assignment: CDR1 SGHRS and CDR2 YFSETQ. V lost 0 bases, J lost 0 bases, and 10 bases lay in between. CDR3 nucleotides: TGCGCCAGCAGCTTGGGTGGGGGGAGCTCCTACAATGAGCAGTTCTTC. Its protein is CASSLGGGSSYNEQFF.

The chain recombines TRBV4-1 with TRBJ2-4; 10 bases are shared with TRBD1. The V gene's germline CDR1 is MGHRA and CDR2 YSYEKL. The V segment lost 3 bases and the J segment 5 bases; nucleotides outside the gene matches: 4. There are 15 residues in the CDR3. In nucleotides, the CDR3 is TGCGCCAGCAGCCAGAGGGACAGGGGTCAAAACATTCAGTACTTC. It translates to CASSQRDRGQNIQYF.

This chain connects TRBV7-2 to TRBJ1-4; TRBD1 matches at 8 bases. CDR1 SGHTA and CDR2 FQGNSA come from the germline V gene. The CDR3 has 15 residues. After removal of 5 bases from V and 4 bases from J, the junction contained 6 bases not matched to a gene. CDR3: CASSVSTGVNEKLFF. The CDR3 bases are TGTGCCAGCAGCGTGTCGACAGGGGTTAATGAAAAACTGTTTTTT.